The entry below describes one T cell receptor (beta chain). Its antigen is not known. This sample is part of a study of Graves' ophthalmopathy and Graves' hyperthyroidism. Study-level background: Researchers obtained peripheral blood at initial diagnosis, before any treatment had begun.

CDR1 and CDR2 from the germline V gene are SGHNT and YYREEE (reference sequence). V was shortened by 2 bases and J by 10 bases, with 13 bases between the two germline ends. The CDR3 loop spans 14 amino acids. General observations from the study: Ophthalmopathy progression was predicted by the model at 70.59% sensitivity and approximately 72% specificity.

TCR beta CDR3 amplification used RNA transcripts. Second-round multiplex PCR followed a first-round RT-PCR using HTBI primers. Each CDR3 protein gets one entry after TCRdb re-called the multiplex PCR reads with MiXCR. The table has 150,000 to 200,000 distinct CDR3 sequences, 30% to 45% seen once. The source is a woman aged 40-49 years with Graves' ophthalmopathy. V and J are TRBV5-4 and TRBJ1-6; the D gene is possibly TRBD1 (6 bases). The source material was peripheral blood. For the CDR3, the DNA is TGTGCCAGCAGCTTACAGGGTGTAAGATCACCCCTCCACTTT. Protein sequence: CASSLQGVRSPLHF.